These 5 T cell receptor beta chains originate from one sample sequenced in a study of regulatory T cells in long-lasting Graves disease (dated by TCRdb to the early 2020s). The time point label of this sample denotes: persistent/refractory GD, antithyroid drugs over 5 years with positive TRAb. For both TCR sequencing and RNA sequencing, RNA was extracted from PBMCs using TRIzol. The library was prepared using multiplex PCR. These reads were obtained on an Illumina HiSeq 4000. To build TCR beta libraries, CDR3 regions were amplified by Arm-PCR using iRepertoire HTBI primers. TCRdb took the public reads, trimmed them with fastp at Q25, ran MiXCR for clone calling and kept in-frame beta chains. Duplicate CDR3 protein sequences are folded into a single record with the most common DNA and genes. Across this sample there are 700,000 or so distinct CDR3 sequences, with about 30% seen only once. The ten largest clones represent about two fifths of the sample.

The material sequenced was peripheral blood mononuclear cells (PBMCs), taken when the disease was refractory, from a patient treated with antithyroid drugs. The origin of the receptors is a female donor with Graves disease.

Many counts were recorded for this clonotype. The chain has TRBV28 and TRBJ1-1; D is ambiguous. V dropped 5 bases and J dropped 6 bases, with 13 bases sitting between them. CDR3 length: 13 amino acids. Germline CDR1 MDHEN, CDR2 SYDVKM. CDR3 region: CASSLPSEPEAFF. The CDR3 region has the DNA TGTGCCAGCAGTCTCCCCTCCGAACCTGAAGCTTTCTTT.

This clonotype was counted a few times. V is TRBV6-5 and J is TRBJ2-5; D might be TRBD1 or TRBD2, each matching 5 bases. The CDR3 runs 16 residues. The germline V gene encodes CDR1 MNHEY and CDR2 SVGAGI. V was pared by 0 bases and J by 2 bases, with 13 bases between. CDR3 in amino acids: CASSYSISGGQETQYF. The CDR3 nucleotides are TGTGCCAGCAGTTACTCGATTAGTGGGGGACAAGAGACCCAGTACTTC.

The table lists this clonotype with a few counts. The chain couples TRBV12-3 or TRBV12-4 to TRBJ2-2, with no clear D. V was cut by 4 bases and J by 7 bases, with 10 bases left in between. The CDR3 runs 13 residues. The CDR3 is CASSSDPVGELFF. The CDR3 DNA reads as TGTGCCAGCAGTTCCGACCCAGTCGGGGAGCTGTTTTTT.

The chain employs TRBV7-9 and TRBJ1-1; D gene ambiguous. The CDR3 is 11 residues long. Between the trimmed V and J ends, which lost 6 bases and 7 bases, there was a span of 9 bases. Looked up from germline, CDR1 is SEHNR and CDR2 is FQNEAQ (reference sequence). The CDR3 loop is CASRFDDEAFF. The CDR3 nucleotides are TGTGCCAGCAGATTTGATGATGAAGCTTTCTTT.

The genes are TRBV24-1 and TRBJ1-1; D might be TRBD1 (5 bases). The germline gives CDR1 KGHDR, CDR2 SFDVKD. The CDR3 has 13 amino acids. The V end was cut by 8 bases, the J end by 5 bases, with 14 bases between. Here the CDR3 DNA reads TGTGCCACCATGGGGCAGGGCGAAACTGAAGCTTTCTTT. This encodes CATMGQGETEAFF.